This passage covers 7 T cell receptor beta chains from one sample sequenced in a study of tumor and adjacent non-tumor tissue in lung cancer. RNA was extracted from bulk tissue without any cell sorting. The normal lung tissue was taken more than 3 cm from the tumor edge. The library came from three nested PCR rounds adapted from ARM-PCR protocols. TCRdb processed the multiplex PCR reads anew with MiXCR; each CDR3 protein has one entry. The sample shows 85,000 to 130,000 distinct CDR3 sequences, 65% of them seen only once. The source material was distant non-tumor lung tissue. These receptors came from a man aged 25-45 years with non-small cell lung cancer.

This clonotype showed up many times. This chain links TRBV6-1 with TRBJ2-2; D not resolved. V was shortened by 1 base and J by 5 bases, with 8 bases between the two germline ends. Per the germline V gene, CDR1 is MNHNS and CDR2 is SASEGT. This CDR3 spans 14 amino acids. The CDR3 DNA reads TGTGCCAGCAGTGAAGGTGTGGAAACCGGGGAGCTGTTTTTT. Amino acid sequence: CASSEGVETGELFF.

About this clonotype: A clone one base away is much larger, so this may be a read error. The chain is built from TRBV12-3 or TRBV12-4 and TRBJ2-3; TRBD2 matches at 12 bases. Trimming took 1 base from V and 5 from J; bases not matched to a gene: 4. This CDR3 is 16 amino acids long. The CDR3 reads CASSLGLAGVIDTQYF. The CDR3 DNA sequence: TGTGCCAGCAGTTTAGGACTAGCGGGAGTAATAGATACGCAGTATTTT.

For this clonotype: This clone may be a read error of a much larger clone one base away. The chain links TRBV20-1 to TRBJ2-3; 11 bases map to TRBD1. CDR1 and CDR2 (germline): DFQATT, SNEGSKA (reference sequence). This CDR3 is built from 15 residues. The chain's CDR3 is CGATPSDRGLNTQYF. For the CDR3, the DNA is TGCGGTGCCACACCCTCGGACAGGGGGCTAAATACGCAGTATTTT.

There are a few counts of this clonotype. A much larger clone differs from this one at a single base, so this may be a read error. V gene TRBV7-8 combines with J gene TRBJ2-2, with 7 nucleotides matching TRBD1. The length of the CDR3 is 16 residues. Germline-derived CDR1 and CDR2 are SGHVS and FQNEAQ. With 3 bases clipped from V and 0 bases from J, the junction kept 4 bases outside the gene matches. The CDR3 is CASSFRTGANTGELFF. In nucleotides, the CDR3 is TGTGCCAGCAGCTTTAGAACAGGGGCGAACACCGGGGAGCTGTTTTTT.

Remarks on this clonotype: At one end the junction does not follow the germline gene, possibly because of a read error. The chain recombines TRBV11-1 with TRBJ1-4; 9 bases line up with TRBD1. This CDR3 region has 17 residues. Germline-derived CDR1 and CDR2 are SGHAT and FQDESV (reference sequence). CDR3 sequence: CANSRSGQGIKNEKLFF. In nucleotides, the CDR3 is TGTGCCAACAGCCGAAGCGGACAGGGGATAAAAAATGAAAAACTGTTTTTT.

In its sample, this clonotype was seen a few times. In nucleotides, the CDR3 is TGTGCCAGCAGCTTCCCGACTAGCGGGGTTAACAATGAGCAGTTCTTC. Protein sequence: CASSFPTSGVNNEQFF. The chain combines TRBV7-3 with TRBJ2-1, with 11 positions matching TRBD2. The ends lost 3 bases at V and 5 bases at J; junction bases unmatched: 6. Germline CDR1 is SGHTA and CDR2 is FQGTGA. This CDR3 is built from 16 residues.

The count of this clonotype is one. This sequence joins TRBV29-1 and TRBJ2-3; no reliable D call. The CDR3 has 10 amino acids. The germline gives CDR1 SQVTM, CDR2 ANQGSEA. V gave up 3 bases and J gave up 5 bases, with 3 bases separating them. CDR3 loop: CSVEVDTQYF. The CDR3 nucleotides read TGCAGCGTTGAGGTAGATACGCAGTATTTT.